These 27 T cell receptor beta chains were sequenced from one sample in a study of blood T cell repertoires in COVID-19. Sequenced by immunoSEQ multiplex PCR; TCRdb stores in-frame clones only, minus some. This table has 300,000 or so clones, around 87% appearing once. Specimen: peripheral blood. These receptors originate from a woman in her forties or fifties who had recovered from COVID-19.

The chain is built from TRBV11-2 and TRBJ2-2; 8 nucleotides align to TRBD1. J was trimmed by 6 bases and V by 2 bases; bases with no gene match: 5. Germline V CDR1 and CDR2: SGHAT, FQNNGV. This CDR3 spans 15 amino acids. CDR3 DNA: TGTGCCAGCAGCTTAAGGGACAGGAGAGCCGGGGAGCTGTTTTTT. Translation gives CASSLRDRRAGELFF.

The gene calls are TRBV28 and TRBJ1-2; 7 bases are shared with TRBD1. From germline, CDR1 is MDHEN and CDR2 SYDVKM. The CDR3 contains 16 residues. After removal of 5 bases from V and 0 bases from J, the junction contained 9 bases not matched to a gene. The CDR3 region has the DNA TGTGCCAGCAGTCCATCGCGGGACAGAGCTAACTATGGCTACACCTTC. Residues: CASSPSRDRANYGYTF.

The chain carries TRBV5-1 and TRBJ1-3; tentative D call: TRBD1 (5 bases). The germline V and J ends were trimmed by 1 base and 4 bases, with 12 bases remaining between them. Germline CDR1 reads SGHRS; CDR2 reads YFSETQ. The CDR3 contains 15 residues. CDR3 sequence reads: CASSLFAGTGNTIYF. CDR3 nucleotides: TGCGCCAGCAGCTTGTTTGCGGGGACGGGAAACACCATATATTTT.

The chain joins TRBV6-5 to TRBJ2-5; weak D call: TRBD2 (6 bases). Between the trimmed V and J ends, which lost 6 bases and 5 bases, there was a span of 13 bases. CDR3 length: 13 amino acids. Germline V CDR1 and CDR2: MNHEY, SVGAGI. CDR3 sequence (DNA): TGTGCCAGCAGGGACACGGGAGTTGAGACCCAGTACTTC. It translates to CASRDTGVETQYF.

This clone was observed a handful of times. This chain links TRBV4-2 with TRBJ2-3; 10 positions agree with TRBD2. Germline V gene lookup returns CDR1 LGHNA and CDR2 YNFKEQ. V was clipped by 1 base and J by 1 base; unmatched bases: 8. The length of the CDR3 is 18 residues. The DNA for the CDR3 is TGTGCCAGCAGCCAAGTGTTGGCTAGCGGGAGTGGCACAGATACGCAGTATTTT. This encodes CASSQVLASGSGTDTQYF.

This chain links TRBV11-3 with TRBJ2-1; 11 nucleotides match TRBD1. Per the germline V gene, CDR1 is SGHNT and CDR2 is YENEEA. The length of the CDR3 is 17 residues. Trimming cost V 5 bases and J 4 bases; bases outside gene matches: 10. This chain's CDR3 is CASSLTSGTGGYNEQFF. In nucleotides, the CDR3 is TGTGCCAGCAGCCTCACCTCCGGGACAGGGGGTTACAATGAGCAGTTCTTC.

This chain uses TRBV11-2 with TRBJ1-6; D is unclear. The CDR3 runs to 16 residues. The germline gives CDR1 SGHAT, CDR2 FQNNGV. The V and J ends lost 2 bases and 0 bases respectively, with 8 bases between them. The CDR3 is CASSLLGSSYNSPLHF. Here the CDR3 DNA reads TGTGCCAGCAGCTTACTCGGGAGCTCCTATAATTCACCCCTCCACTTT.

CDR3 DNA: TGTGCCAGCAGTTCTAGCGGTACCGCCTACAATGAGCAGTTCTTC. Its translation: CASSSSGTAYNEQFF. The V gene is TRBV28, the J gene TRBJ2-1; 7 nucleotides agree with TRBD2. CDR1 is MDHEN and CDR2 is SYDVKM in the germline V gene. After removal of 4 bases from V and 2 bases from J, the junction contained 5 bases not matched to a gene. The CDR3 spans 15 residues.

The CDR3: CASSDRENEKLFF. CDR3 sequence (DNA): TGTGCCAGCTCGGACAGGGAGAATGAAAAACTGTTTTTT. The rearrangement links TRBV6-5 to TRBJ1-4; 8 nucleotides match TRBD1. The J segment lost 5 bases and the V segment lost 8 bases, leaving 4 bases of the junction unmatched. This CDR3 is 13 amino acids long. The germline V gene has CDR1 MNHEY and CDR2 SVGAGI.

The V and J genes are TRBV28 and TRBJ1-5; the match to TRBD1 covers 12 bases. The trim removed 4 bases at V and 0 bases at J, leaving 7 bases unmatched. Germline V gene data show CDR1 as MDHEN and CDR2 as SYDVKM. The CDR3 consists of 18 residues. The CDR3 sequence is CASSSAGTGGLSNQPQHF. For the CDR3, the DNA is TGTGCCAGCAGTTCCGCCGGGACAGGGGGCCTTAGCAATCAGCCCCAGCATTTT.

V and J are TRBV16 and TRBJ1-2; 7 nucleotides align to TRBD1. The CDR3 is made up of 14 amino acids. The J segment lost 7 bases and the V segment lost 0 bases, leaving 5 bases of the junction unmatched. CDR1 is KGHSY and CDR2 is FQNENV in the germline V gene. CDR3 DNA: TGTGCCAGCAGCCAATCAAAGGGGGCAGGTGGCTACACCTTC. It translates to CASSQSKGAGGYTF.

CDR3 nucleotides: TGTGCCAGCAGCCCCGGACAGGGAGGTTTGATGAACACTGAAGCTTTCTTT. This encodes CASSPGQGGLMNTEAFF. The rearrangement links TRBV7-2 to TRBJ1-1, with TRBD1 matching over 8 bases. This CDR3 contains 17 residues. V was clipped by 5 bases and J by 0 bases; unmatched bases: 11. CDR1 SGHTA and CDR2 FQGNSA come from the germline V gene.

The genes are TRBV27 and TRBJ2-1; 7 positions agree with TRBD2. J gave up 12 bases and V 9 bases, and 20 bases lay outside the gene matches. Germline loops: CDR1 MNHEY, CDR2 SMNVEV (reference sequence). This CDR3 contains 15 residues. Here the CDR3 reads CASWVVGKGLIRQFF. In DNA, the CDR3 is TGTGCCAGTTGGGTTGTAGGGAAGGGACTAATTCGGCAGTTCTTC.

This clone was picked up many times. The chain links TRBV7-9 to TRBJ1-3; D unclear. Looked up from germline, CDR1 is SEHNR and CDR2 is FQNEAQ (reference sequence). This CDR3 has 12 residues. V gave up 3 bases and J gave up 3 bases, with 3 bases separating them. Here the CDR3 DNA reads TGTGCCAGCAGCTTCCGTGGAAACACCATATATTTT. Translation: CASSFRGNTIYF.

This sequence joins TRBV11-2 and TRBJ1-1; D remains ambiguous. Germline V gene sequence: CDR1 SGHAT, CDR2 FQNNGV. V lost 2 bases, J lost 1 base, and 11 bases lay in between. This CDR3 has 15 residues. The CDR3 here is CASSLYAEKNTEAFF. CDR3 sequence (DNA): TGTGCCAGCAGCTTATACGCAGAAAAGAACACTGAAGCTTTCTTT.

The chain couples TRBV6-5 to TRBJ1-4; D not certain. The V end lost 6 bases, the J end lost 0 bases, and 11 bases lay between the germline ends. The CDR3 contains 15 residues. CDR1 and CDR2 (germline): MNHEY, SVGAGI. The DNA of the CDR3 is TGTGCCAGCAGCGAGCAGGAAGCAACTAATGAAAAACTGTTTTTT. Protein product: CASSEQEATNEKLFF.

V and J are TRBV20-1 and TRBJ2-3; possible D gene TRBD2, 6 bases. V was cut by 3 bases and J by 6 bases, with 10 bases left in between. Germline V gene data show CDR1 as DFQATT and CDR2 as SNEGSKA (reference sequence). The CDR3 runs 12 residues. CDR3 loop: CSASSAGDTQYF. CDR3 DNA sequence: TGCAGTGCTAGTTCTGCGGGGGATACGCAGTATTTT.

The chain has TRBV27 and TRBJ2-3, with 9 bases lining up with TRBD2. Germline values: CDR1 MNHEY, CDR2 SMNVEV (reference sequence). CDR3 length equals 18 residues. With 2 bases clipped from V and 4 bases from J, the junction kept 13 bases outside the gene matches. This CDR3 reads CASSLRRLAGTRADTQYF. Here the CDR3 DNA reads TGTGCCAGCAGTTTAAGACGCCTAGCGGGGACTAGAGCAGATACGCAGTATTTT.

The V call is TRBV9, the J call TRBJ1-5; D is perhaps TRBD1 (5 bases). The CDR3 is 16 amino acids. The ends were cut back, 3 bases at V and 2 bases at J, with 15 bases in the middle. Germline V gene lookup returns CDR1 SGDLS and CDR2 YYNGEE. The CDR3 reads CASSAQGSVCNQPQHF. The CDR3 coding sequence is TGTGCCAGCAGCGCCCAGGGTTCTGTTTGCAATCAGCCCCAGCATTTT.

The V gene is TRBV5-6, the J gene TRBJ2-1, with 9 positions matching TRBD2. After removal of 2 bases from V and 7 bases from J, the junction contained 7 bases not matched to a gene. Germline values: CDR1 SGHDT, CDR2 YYEEEE. This CDR3 spans 15 amino acids. The CDR3 region is CASSFRSGRINEQFF. In DNA form, the CDR3 reads TGTGCCAGCAGCTTTAGAAGCGGGAGGATAAATGAGCAGTTCTTC. Full variable domain (outside the CDR3, taken from reference TRBV5-6 and TRBJ2-1): DAGVTQSPTHLIKTRGQQVTLRCSPKSGHDTVSWYQQALGQGPQFIFQYYEEEERQRGNFPDRFSGHQFPNYSSELNVNALLLGDSALYLCASSFRSGRINEQFFGPGTRLTVL.

This chain links TRBV19 with TRBJ2-7; D possibly corresponds to TRBD1 (6 bases). V gave up 6 bases and J gave up 2 bases, with 8 bases separating them. This CDR3 has 12 residues. Germline-derived CDR1 and CDR2 are LNHDA and SQIVND (reference sequence). DNA of the CDR3: TGTGCCAGTAGAGGGGGACCCTACGAGCAGTACTTC. Its protein is CASRGGPYEQYF.

The CDR3 DNA sequence: TGCGCCAGCAGCTTGGAGCCAGGGGGCTTCTACGAGCAGTACTTC. This codes for CASSLEPGGFYEQYF. V gene TRBV5-1 combines with J gene TRBJ2-7; 8 bases line up with TRBD1. The germline gives CDR1 SGHRS, CDR2 YFSETQ. The CDR3 has 15 residues. Unmatched junction bases numbered 5, after V lost 0 bases and J lost 3 bases.

The V call is TRBV7-9, the J call TRBJ1-1; D is unresolved. Per the germline V gene, CDR1 is SEHNR and CDR2 is FQNEAQ (reference sequence). V was clipped by 0 bases and J by 1 base, with 9 bases between them. The CDR3 covers 15 residues. CDR3 DNA: TGTGCCAGCAGCTTAGCGCAGGCACGGAACACTGAAGCTTTCTTT. It specifies CASSLAQARNTEAFF. The variable domain in full, completed from reference TRBV7-9 and TRBJ1-1, reads DTGVSQNPRHKITKRGQNVTFRCDPISEHNRLYWYRQTLGQGPEFLTYFQNEAQLEKSRLLSDRFSAERPKGSFSTLEIQRTEQGDSAMYLCASSLAQARNTEAFFGQGTRLTVV.

The rearrangement joins TRBV18 to TRBJ2-7, with 7 nucleotides matching TRBD1. Germline V gene lookup returns CDR1 KGHSH and CDR2 LQKENI. CDR3 length: 13 amino acids. Trimming at V came to 2 bases and at J to 2 bases, leaving 0 bases not matched to a gene. CDR3 bases: TGTGCCAGCTCACCAGGGACAGCCTACGAGCAGTACTTC. Translated: CASSPGTAYEQYF.

V is TRBV5-1 and J is TRBJ1-1, with D possibly TRBD1 on 6 matching bases. The V and J ends lost 0 bases and 4 bases respectively, with 7 bases between them. The CDR3 totals 13 residues. CDR1 is SGHRS, CDR2 YFSETQ, per germline. CDR3 region: CASSLVQGTEAFF. In DNA form, the CDR3 reads TGCGCCAGCAGCTTGGTACAGGGCACTGAAGCTTTCTTT.

This chain links TRBV5-1 with TRBJ2-5; 8 bases are a match to TRBD2. The junction had 6 bases not matched to a gene; V was cut back by 4 bases and J by 1 base. The germline V gene encodes CDR1 SGHRS and CDR2 YFSETQ. This CDR3 has 15 amino acids. In nucleotides, the CDR3 is TGCGCCAGCAGCCTTATAGCGGGGCTCCAAGAGACCCAGTACTTC. Translated: CASSLIAGLQETQYF.

The chain joins TRBV27 to TRBJ2-3; 7 bases agree with TRBD2. This CDR3 is 17 amino acids long. The trim removed 5 bases at V and 2 bases at J, leaving 13 bases unmatched. The germline V gene encodes CDR1 MNHEY and CDR2 SMNVEV (reference sequence). The CDR3 here is CASSTDLAEALTDTQYF. In nucleotides, the CDR3 is TGTGCCAGCAGTACCGATCTAGCGGAGGCTCTCACAGATACGCAGTATTTT.